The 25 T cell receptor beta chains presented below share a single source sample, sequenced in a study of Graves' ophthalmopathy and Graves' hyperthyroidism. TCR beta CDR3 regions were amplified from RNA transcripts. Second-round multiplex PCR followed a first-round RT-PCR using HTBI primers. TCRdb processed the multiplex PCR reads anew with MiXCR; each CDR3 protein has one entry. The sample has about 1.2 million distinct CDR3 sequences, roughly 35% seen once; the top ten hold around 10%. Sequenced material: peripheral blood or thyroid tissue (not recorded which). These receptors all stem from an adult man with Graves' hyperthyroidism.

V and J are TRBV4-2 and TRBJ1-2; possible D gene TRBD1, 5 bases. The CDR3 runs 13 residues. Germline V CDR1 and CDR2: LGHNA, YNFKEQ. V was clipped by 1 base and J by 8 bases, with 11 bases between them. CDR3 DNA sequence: TGTGCCAGCAGCCAAGTCTCAGAGGGGGGCTACACCTTC. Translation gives CASSQVSEGGYTF.

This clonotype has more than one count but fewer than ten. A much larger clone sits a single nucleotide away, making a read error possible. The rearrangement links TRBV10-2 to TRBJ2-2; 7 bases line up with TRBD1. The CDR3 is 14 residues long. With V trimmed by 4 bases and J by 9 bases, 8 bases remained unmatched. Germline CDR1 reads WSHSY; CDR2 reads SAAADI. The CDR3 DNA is TGCGCCAGCAGTGCGTCAGGGGGTACCCGGGAGCTGTTTTTT. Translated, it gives CASSASGGTRELFF.

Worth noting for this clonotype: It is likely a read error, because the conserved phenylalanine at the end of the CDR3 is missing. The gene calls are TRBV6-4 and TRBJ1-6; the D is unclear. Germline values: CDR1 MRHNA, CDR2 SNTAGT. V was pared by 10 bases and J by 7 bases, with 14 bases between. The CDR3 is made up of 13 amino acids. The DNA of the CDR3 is TGTGCCACCACGGATAATCGGAATTCACCCCTCCACCTT. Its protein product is CATTDNRNSPLHL.

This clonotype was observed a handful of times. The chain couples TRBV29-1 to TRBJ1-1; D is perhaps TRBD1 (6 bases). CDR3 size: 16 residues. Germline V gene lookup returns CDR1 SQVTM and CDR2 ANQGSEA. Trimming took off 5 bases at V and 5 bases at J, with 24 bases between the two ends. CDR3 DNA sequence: TGCAGCGTTTTGGGGGCCCAGGGCCGGATAGGGACTGAAGCTTTCTTT. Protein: CSVLGAQGRIGTEAFF.

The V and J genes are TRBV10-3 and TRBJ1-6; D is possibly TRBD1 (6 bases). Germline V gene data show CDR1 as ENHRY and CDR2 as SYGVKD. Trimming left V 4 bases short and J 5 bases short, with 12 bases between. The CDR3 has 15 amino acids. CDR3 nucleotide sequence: TGTGCCATCAGTGTAGGGGGATCCAATAATTCACCCCTCCACTTT. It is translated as CAISVGGSNNSPLHF.

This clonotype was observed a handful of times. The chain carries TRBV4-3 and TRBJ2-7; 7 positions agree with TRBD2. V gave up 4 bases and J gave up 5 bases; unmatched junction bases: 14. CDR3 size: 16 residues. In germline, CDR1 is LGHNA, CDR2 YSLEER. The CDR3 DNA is TGCGCCAGCAGCCTCCGGGTGGGGAGGGAAGACGACGAGCAGTACTTC. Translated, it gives CASSLRVGREDDEQYF.

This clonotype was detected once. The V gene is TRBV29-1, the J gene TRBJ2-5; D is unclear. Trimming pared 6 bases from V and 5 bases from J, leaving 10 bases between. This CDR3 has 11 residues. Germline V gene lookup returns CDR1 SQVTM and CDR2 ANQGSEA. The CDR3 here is CSVAPSETQYF. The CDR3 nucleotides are TGCAGCGTAGCCCCAAGTGAGACCCAGTACTTC.

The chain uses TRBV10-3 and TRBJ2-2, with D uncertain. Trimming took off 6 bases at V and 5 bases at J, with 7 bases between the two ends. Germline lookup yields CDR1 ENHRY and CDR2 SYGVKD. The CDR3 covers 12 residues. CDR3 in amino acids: CAIRVVTGELFF. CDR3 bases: TGTGCCATCAGGGTGGTGACCGGGGAGCTGTTTTTT.

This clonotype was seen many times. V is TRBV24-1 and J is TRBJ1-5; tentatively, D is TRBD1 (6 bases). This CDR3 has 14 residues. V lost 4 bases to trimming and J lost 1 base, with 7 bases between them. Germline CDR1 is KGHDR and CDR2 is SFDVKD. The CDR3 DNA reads TGTGCCACCAGTGAACAGGGCAGCAATCAGCCCCAGCATTTT. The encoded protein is CATSEQGSNQPQHF.

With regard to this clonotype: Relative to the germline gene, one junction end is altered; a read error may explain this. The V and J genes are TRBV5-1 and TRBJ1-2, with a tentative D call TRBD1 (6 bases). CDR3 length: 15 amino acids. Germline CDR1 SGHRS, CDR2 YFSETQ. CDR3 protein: CASSVPGQSNYGYTF. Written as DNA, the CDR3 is TGTGCCAGCAGTGTACCGGGACAATCTAACTATGGCTACACCTTC.

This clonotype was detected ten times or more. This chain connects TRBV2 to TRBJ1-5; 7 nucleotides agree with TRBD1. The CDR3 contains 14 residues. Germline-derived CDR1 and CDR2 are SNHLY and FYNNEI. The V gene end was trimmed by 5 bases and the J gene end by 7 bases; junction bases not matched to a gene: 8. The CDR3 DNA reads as TGTGCCAGCAGTCCCCCCCAGGACAGGCAGCCCCAGCATTTT. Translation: CASSPPQDRQPQHF.

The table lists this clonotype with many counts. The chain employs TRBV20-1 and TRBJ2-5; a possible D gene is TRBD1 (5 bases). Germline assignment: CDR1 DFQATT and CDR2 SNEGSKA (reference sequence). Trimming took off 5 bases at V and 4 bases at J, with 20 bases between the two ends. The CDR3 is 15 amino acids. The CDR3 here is CSALDMGQTGETQYF. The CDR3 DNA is TGCAGTGCTTTAGATATGGGGCAGACTGGAGAGACCCAGTACTTC.

The CDR3 spells CASVVASAYSGANVLTF. CDR3 in DNA: TGTGCCAGCGTAGTGGCTAGCGCCTACTCTGGGGCCAACGTCCTGACTTTC. The chain recombines TRBV2 with TRBJ2-6; weak D call: TRBD2 (6 bases). Germline V gene lookup returns CDR1 SNHLY and CDR2 FYNNEI. CDR3 length equals 17 residues. Trimming stripped 8 bases from V and 0 bases from J, with 17 bases between.

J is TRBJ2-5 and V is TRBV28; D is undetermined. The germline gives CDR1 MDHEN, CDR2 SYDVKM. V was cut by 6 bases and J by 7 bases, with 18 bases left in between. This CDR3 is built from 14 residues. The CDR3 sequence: CASSNFQAMGTQYF. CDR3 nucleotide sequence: TGTGCCAGCAGCAATTTTCAGGCTATGGGGACCCAGTACTTC.

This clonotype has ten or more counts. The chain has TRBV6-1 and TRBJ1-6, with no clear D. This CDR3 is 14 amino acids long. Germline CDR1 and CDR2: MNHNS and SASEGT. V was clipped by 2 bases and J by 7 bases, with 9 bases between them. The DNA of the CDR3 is TGTGCCAGCAGTGAAATCGTAGGGAATTCACCCCTCCACTTT. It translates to CASSEIVGNSPLHF.

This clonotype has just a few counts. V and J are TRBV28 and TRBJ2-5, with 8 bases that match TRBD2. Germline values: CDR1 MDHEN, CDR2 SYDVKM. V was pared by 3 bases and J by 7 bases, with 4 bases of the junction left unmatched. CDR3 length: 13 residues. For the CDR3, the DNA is TGTGCCAGCAGTTTCGGGAGGGGAGGGACCCAGTACTTC. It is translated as CASSFGRGGTQYF.

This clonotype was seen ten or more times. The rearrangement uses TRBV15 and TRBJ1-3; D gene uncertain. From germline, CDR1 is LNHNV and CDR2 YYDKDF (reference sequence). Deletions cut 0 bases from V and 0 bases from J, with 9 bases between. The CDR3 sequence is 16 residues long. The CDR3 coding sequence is TGTGCCACCAGCAGAGATCTGTTAGGCTCTGGAAACACCATATATTTT. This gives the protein CATSRDLLGSGNTIYF. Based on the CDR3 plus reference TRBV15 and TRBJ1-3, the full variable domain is DAMVIQNPRYQVTQFGKPVTLSCSQTLNHNVMYWYQQKSSQAPKLLFHYYDKDFNNEADTPDNFQSRRPNTSFCFLDIRSPGLGDTAMYLCATSRDLLGSGNTIYFGEGSWLTVV.

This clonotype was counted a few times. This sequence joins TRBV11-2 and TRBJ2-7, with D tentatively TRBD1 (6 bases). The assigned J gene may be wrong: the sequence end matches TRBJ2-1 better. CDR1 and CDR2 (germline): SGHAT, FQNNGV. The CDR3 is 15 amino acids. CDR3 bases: TGTGCCAGCACCCCATACCGGGCAGGGGCCAATGAGCAGTTCTTC. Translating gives CASTPYRAGANEQFF.

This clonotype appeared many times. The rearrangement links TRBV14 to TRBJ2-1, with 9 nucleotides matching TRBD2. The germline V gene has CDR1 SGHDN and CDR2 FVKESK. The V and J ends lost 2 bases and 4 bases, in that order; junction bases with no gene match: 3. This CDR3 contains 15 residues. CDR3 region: CASSQYAGGYNEQFF. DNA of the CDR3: TGTGCCAGCAGCCAATACGCGGGAGGGTACAATGAGCAGTTCTTC.

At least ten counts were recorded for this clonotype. The CDR3 sequence: CASSLEVGAPQHF. The CDR3 DNA reads TGCGCCAGCAGCTTGGAGGTCGGAGCTCCCCAGCATTTT. The chain uses TRBV5-1 and TRBJ1-5, with D unresolved. The germline CDR1 and CDR2 sequences are SGHRS and YFSETQ. Trimming removed 0 bases from V and 10 bases from J, with 11 bases in between. The CDR3 consists of 13 residues.

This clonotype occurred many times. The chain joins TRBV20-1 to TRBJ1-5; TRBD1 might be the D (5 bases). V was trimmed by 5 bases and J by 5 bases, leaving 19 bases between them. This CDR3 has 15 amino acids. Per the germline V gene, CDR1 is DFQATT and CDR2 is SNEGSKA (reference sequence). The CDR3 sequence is CSAPQDRGSDQPQHF. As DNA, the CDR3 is TGCAGTGCTCCCCAGGATCGGGGGAGCGATCAGCCCCAGCATTTT.

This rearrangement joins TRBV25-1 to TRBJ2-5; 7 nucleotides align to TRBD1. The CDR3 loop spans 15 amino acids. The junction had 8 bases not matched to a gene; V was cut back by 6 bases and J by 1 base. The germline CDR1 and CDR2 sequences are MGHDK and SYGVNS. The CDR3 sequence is CASRTGAGPQETQYF. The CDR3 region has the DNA TGTGCCAGCAGAACAGGGGCAGGGCCCCAAGAGACCCAGTACTTC.

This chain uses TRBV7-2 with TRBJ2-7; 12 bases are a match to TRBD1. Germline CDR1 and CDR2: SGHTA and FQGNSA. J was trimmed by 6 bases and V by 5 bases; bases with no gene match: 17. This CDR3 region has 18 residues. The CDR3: CASSRDRGLPTVHSEQYF. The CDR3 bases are TGTGCCAGCAGCCGGGACAGGGGGCTCCCAACCGTCCACTCCGAGCAGTACTTC.

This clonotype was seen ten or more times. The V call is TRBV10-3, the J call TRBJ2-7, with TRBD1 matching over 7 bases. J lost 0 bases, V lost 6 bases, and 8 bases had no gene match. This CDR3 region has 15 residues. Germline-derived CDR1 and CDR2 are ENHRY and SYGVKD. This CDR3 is CAISATGESSYEQYF. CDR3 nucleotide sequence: TGTGCCATCAGCGCTACAGGGGAGAGCTCCTACGAGCAGTACTTC.

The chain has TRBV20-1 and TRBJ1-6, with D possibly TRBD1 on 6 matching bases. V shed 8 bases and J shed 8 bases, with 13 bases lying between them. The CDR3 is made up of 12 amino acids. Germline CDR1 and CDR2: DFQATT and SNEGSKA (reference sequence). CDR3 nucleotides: TGCAGTACAGGACAGACGGATTCACCCCTCCACTTT. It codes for CSTGQTDSPLHF.